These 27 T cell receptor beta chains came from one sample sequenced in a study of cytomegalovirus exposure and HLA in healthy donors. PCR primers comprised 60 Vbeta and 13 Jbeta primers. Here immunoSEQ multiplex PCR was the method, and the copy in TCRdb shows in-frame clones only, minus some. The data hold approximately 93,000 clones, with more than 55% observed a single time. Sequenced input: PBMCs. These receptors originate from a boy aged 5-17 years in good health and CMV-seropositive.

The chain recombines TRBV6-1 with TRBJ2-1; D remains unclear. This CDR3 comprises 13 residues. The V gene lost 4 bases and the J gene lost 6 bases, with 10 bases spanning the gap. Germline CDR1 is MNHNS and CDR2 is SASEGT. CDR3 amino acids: CASSGNYGNEQFF. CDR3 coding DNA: TGTGCCAGCAGTGGAAACTATGGCAATGAGCAGTTCTTC.

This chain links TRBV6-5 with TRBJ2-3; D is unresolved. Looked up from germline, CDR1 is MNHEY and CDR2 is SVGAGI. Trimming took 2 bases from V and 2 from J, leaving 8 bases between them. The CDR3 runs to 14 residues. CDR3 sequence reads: CASSYTPTTDTQYF. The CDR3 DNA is TGTGCCAGCAGTTACACTCCTACCACAGATACGCAGTATTTT.

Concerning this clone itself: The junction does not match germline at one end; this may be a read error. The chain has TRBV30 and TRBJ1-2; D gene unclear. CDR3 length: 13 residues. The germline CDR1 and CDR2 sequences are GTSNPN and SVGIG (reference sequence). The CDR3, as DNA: TGTGCCTGGTTGAGTCCGCAGAACTATGGCTACCCCTTC. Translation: CAWLSPQNYGYPF.

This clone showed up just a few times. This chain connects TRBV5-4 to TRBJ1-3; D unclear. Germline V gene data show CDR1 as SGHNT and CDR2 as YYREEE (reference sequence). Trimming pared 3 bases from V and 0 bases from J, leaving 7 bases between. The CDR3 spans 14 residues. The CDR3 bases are TGTGCCAGCAGCTCGCGGCACTCTGGAAACACCATATATTTT. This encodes CASSSRHSGNTIYF.

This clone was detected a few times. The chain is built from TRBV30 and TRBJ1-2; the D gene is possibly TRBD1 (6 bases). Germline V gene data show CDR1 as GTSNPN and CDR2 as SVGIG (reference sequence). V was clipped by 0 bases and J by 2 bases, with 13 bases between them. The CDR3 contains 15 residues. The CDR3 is CAWSVPAGANYGYTF. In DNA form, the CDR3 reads TGTGCCTGGAGTGTACCGGCAGGGGCAAACTATGGCTACACCTTC. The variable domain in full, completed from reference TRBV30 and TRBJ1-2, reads SQTIHQWPATLVQPVGSPLSLECTVEGTSNPNLYWYRQAAGRGLQLLFYSVGIGQISSEVPQNLSASRPQDRQFILSSKKLLLSDSGFYLCAWSVPAGANYGYTFGSGTRLTVV.

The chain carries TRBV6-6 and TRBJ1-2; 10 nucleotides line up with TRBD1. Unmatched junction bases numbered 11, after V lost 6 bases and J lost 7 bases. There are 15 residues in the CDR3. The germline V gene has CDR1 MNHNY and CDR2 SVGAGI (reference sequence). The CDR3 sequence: CASSYQTGGAGGYTF. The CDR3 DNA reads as TGTGCCAGCAGCTATCAGACAGGGGGCGCGGGTGGCTACACCTTC.

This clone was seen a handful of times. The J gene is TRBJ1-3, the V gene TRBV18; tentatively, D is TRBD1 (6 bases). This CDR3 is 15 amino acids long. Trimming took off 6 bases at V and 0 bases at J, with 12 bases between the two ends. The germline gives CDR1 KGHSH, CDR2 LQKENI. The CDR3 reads CASSQGQSSGNTIYF. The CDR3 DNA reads TGTGCCAGCTCGCAAGGACAGAGCTCTGGAAACACCATATATTTT.

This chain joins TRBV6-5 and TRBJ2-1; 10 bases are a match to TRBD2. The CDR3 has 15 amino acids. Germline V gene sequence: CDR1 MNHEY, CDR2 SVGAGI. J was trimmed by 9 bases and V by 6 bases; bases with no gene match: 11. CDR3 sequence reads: CASRPSSGGPSEQFF. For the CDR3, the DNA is TGTGCCAGCAGACCCTCTAGCGGGGGACCTAGTGAGCAGTTCTTC.

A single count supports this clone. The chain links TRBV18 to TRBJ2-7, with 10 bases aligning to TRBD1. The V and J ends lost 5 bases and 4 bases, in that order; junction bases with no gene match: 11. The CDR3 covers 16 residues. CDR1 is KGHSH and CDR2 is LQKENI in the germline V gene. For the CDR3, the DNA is TGTGCCAGCTCATCCGGGGACAGGGGACAGGGGTACGAGCAGTACTTC. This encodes CASSSGDRGQGYEQYF.

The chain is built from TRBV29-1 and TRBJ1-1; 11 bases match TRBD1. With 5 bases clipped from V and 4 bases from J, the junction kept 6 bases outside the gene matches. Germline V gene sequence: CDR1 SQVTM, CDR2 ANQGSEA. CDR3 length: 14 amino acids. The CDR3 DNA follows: TGCAGCGTTACCTTCGGGACAGGGGGCACTGAAGCTTTCTTT. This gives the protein CSVTFGTGGTEAFF.

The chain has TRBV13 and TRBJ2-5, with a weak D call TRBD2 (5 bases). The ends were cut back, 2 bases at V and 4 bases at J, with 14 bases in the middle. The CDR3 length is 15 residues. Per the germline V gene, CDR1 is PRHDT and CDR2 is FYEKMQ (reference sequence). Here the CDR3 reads CASSLRPAGGETQYF. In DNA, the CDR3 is TGTGCCAGCAGCTTACGCCCGGCGGGTGGAGAGACCCAGTACTTC.

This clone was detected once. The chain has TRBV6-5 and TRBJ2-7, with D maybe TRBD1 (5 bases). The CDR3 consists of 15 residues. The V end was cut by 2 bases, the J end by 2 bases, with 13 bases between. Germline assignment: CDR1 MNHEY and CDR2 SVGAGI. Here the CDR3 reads CASSYSATATYEQYF. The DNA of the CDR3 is TGTGCCAGCAGTTACAGTGCGACAGCCACCTACGAGCAGTACTTC.

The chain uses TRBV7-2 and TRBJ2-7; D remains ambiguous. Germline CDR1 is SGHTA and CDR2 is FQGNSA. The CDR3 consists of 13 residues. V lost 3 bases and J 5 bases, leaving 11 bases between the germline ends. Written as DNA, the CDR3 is TGTGCCAGCAGCTTTTATGCAGGCAACGAGCAGTACTTC. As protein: CASSFYAGNEQYF.

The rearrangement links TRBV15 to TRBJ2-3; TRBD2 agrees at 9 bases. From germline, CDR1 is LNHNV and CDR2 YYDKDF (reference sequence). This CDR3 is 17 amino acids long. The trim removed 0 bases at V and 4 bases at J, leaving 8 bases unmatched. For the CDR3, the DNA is TGTGCCACCAGCAGAGATCGAGTAGCGGGAGAGCCAGATACGCAGTATTTT. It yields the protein CATSRDRVAGEPDTQYF.

The CDR3 loop is CASSLRGAGYEQYF. The CDR3 DNA reads TGCGCCAGCAGCTTGCGGGGGGCAGGTTACGAGCAGTACTTC. V and J are TRBV5-1 and TRBJ2-7; TRBD2 is a possible D gene (7 bases). The length of the CDR3 is 14 residues. The V gene lost 1 base and the J gene lost 4 bases, with 12 bases spanning the gap. Germline V gene lookup returns CDR1 SGHRS and CDR2 YFSETQ.

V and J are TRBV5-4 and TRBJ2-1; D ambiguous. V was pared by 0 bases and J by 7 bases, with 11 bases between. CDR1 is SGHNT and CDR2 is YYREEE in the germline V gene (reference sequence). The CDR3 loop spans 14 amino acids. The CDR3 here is CASSLVSLGNEQFF. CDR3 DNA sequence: TGTGCCAGCAGCTTGGTCTCGCTCGGGAATGAGCAGTTCTTC.

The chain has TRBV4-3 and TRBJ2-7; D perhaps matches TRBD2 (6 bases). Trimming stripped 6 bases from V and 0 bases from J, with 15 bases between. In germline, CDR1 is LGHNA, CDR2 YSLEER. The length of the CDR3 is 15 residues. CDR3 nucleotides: TGCGCCAGCAGTTCCGGGACTCATGTCTCCTACGAGCAGTACTTC. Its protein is CASSSGTHVSYEQYF.

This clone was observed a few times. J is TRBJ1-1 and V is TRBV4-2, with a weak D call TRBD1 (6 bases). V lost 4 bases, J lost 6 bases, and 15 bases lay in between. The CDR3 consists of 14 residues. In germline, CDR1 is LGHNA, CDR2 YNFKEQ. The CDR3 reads CASSRGGAFPEAFF. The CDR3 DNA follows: TGTGCCAGCAGCCGGGGGGGCGCGTTCCCTGAAGCTTTCTTT.

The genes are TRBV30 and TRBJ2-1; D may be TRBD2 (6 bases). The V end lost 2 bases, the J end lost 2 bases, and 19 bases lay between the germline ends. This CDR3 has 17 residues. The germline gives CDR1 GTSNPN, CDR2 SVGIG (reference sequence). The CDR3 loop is CAWSLEVAGKTYNEQFF. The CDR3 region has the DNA TGTGCCTGGAGTCTTGAGGTGGCGGGAAAAACCTACAATGAGCAGTTCTTC.

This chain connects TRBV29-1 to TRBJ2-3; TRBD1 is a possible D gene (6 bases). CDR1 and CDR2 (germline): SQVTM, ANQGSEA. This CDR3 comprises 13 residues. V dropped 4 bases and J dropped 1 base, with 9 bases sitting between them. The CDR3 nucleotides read TGCAGCGTTGGGAACAGGGGCACAGATACGCAGTATTTT. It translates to CSVGNRGTDTQYF.

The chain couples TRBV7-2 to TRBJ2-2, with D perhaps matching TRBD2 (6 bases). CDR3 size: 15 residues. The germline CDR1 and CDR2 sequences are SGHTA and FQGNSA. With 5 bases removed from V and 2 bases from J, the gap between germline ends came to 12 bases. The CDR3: CASSPQRANTGELFF. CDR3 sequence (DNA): TGTGCCAGCAGCCCCCAGCGGGCCAACACCGGGGAGCTGTTTTTT. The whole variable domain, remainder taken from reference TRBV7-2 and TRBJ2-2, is GAGVSQSPSNKVTEKGKDVELRCDPISGHTALYWYRQSLGQGLEFLIYFQGNSAPDKSGLPSDRFSAERTGGSVSTLTIQRTQQEDSAVYLCASSPQRANTGELFFGEGSRLTVL.

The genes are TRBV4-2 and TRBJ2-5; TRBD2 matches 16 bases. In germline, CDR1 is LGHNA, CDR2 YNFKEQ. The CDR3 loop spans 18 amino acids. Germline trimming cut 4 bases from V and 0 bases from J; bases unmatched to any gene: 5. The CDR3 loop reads CASSLGTSGRVNQETQYF. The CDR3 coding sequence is TGTGCCAGCAGCCTTGGGACTAGCGGGAGGGTGAACCAAGAGACCCAGTACTTC.

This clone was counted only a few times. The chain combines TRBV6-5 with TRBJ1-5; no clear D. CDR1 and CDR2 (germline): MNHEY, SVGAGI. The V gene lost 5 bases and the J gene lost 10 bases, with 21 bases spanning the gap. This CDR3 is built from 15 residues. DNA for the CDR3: TGTGCCAGCAGTCGAAGCGTTTCGAGATCGCCCCCCCAGCATTTT. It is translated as CASSRSVSRSPPQHF.

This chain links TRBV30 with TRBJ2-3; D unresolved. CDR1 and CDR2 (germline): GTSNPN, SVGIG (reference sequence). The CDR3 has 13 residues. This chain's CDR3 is CACDLLRTDTQYF. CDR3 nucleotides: TGTGCTTGCGACTTATTGCGCACAGATACGCAGTATTTT.

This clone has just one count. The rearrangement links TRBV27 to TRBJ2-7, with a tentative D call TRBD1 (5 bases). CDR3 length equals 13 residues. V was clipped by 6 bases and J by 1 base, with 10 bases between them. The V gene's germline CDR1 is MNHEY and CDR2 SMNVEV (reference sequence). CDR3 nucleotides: TGTGCCAGCAGACCTCAGGGTTCCTACGAGCAGTACTTC. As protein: CASRPQGSYEQYF.

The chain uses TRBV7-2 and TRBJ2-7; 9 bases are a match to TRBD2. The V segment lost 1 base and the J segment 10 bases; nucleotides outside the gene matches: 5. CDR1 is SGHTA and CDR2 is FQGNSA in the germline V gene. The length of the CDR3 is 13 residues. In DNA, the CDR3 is TGTGCCAGCAGCTTAGGGACTAGCGTGGGCCAGTACTTC. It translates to CASSLGTSVGQYF.

The DNA for the CDR3 is TGCGCCAGCAGCCAAGATGGTGGCGGGAACACTGAAGCTTTCTTT. Amino acids: CASSQDGGGNTEAFF. The chain carries TRBV4-3 and TRBJ1-1; D is ambiguous. The germline V gene encodes CDR1 LGHNA and CDR2 YSLEER. The CDR3 totals 15 residues. Trimming cost V 0 bases and J 1 base, with 9 bases left between them.